This section outlines one T cell receptor (beta chain) sequence together with its context. The V and J ends lost 10 bases and 6 bases, in that order; junction bases with no gene match: 16. Per the germline V gene, CDR1 is KGHSH and CDR2 is LQKENI. The CDR3 loop spans 15 amino acids. These data belong to a study of T cell changes during pregnancy in multiple sclerosis. The table came from immunoSEQ multiplex PCR; TCRdb's copy has only in-frame clones and leaves some out. The sample gives roughly 70,000 clones, roughly 92% of which show up once; roughly 2.8% is in the top ten. Sequenced material: peripheral blood, taken in the third trimester of pregnancy. This TCR was sampled from a female donor in good health, enrolled as a control in a pregnancy study. The V gene is TRBV18, the J gene TRBJ2-7; 9 bases map to TRBD1. The CDR3 region is CATKRGDRVTSEQYF. The CDR3 bases are TGTGCCACCAAAAGGGGGGACAGGGTAACTTCCGAGCAGTACTTC. The entire variable domain, with the rest obtained from reference TRBV18 and TRBJ2-7, is as follows: NAGVMQNPRHLVRRRGQEARLRCSPMKGHSHVYWYRQLPEEGLKFMVYLQKENIIDESGMPKERFSAEFPKEGPSILRIQQVVRGDSAAYFCATKRGDRVTSEQYFGPGTRLTVT.